This T cell receptor (beta chain) was documented in a study of shared clonotypes between healthy human individuals. As concerns this clone: Its target is not known.

The protocol was immunoSEQ multiplex PCR, while the TCRdb copy is restricted to in-frame clones and leaves out a portion. The sample holds roughly 2.5 million clones, around 90% seen once. CDR1 and CDR2 (germline): SGHVS, FNYEAQ. The CDR3 is 16 residues long. V gave up 5 bases and J gave up 1 base, with 15 bases separating them. Findings of the study overall: The study found about 5% of naive CD4 clonotypes shared across several donors. Richness estimates generally favored naive over memory subsets.

V gene TRBV7-6 combines with J gene TRBJ1-3; possible D gene TRBD1, 6 bases. The clonotype was recovered from a young man in good health. The sequenced material came from naive CD4+ T cells sorted from blood. The subset was: CD45RA+ positively selected. This CDR3 reads CASSPSAGTSGNTIYF. The CDR3 coding sequence is TGTGCCAGCAGCCCTAGCGCCGGGACATCTGGAAACACCATATATTTT.